The sequence of this T cell receptor (beta chain) was determined in a study of cytomegalovirus exposure and HLA in healthy donors. As for the study in general: Clustering assigned around 77% of the approximately 400 genotyped donors to the Caucasian-associated ancestry cluster.

CDR1 is GTSNPN and CDR2 is SVGIG in the germline V gene (reference sequence). V lost 5 bases to trimming and J lost 4 bases, with 18 bases between them. This CDR3 has 15 residues. 13 Jbeta primers and 60 Vbeta primers were used for the PCR. In the authors' workflow: It was a later analysis that counted 79 million or so unique TCR beta chains, of which about 10 million were shared. This table comes from immunoSEQ multiplex PCR, and its TCRdb copy is limited to in-frame clones, with some not included. The V and J calls and clone size come from that table; D and trimming were worked out from the DNA. Its clone listing holds 140,000 to 150,000 clones.

The rearrangement links TRBV30 to TRBJ1-5, with D perhaps TRBD1 (6 bases). This sequence was found in a woman between 50 and 59 years old in good health and CMV-seronegative. Source material: PBMCs. The CDR3 DNA sequence: TGTGCCTGGGAGGAGGCTAACAGGGCTAATCAGCCCCAGCATTTT. Translation: CAWEEANRANQPQHF.